This T cell receptor (beta chain) was captured in a study of blood T cell repertoires in COVID-19. About the study: PBMCs, B-cell-depleted T cells, or T cells were the source of the cDNA or gDNA that made up the material.

The data were produced by immunoSEQ multiplex PCR, yet TCRdb's version contains in-frame clones alone and is incomplete. This table has about 330,000 clones, 88% appearing once. After removal of 3 bases from V and 3 bases from J, the junction contained 4 bases not matched to a gene. CDR3 size: 14 residues. Per the germline V gene, CDR1 is MGHRA and CDR2 is YSYEKL. Sequencing input: peripheral blood. This clonotype originated in a woman aged 50 to 60 with active or convalescent COVID-19. The chain recombines TRBV4-1 with TRBJ1-2, with 7 bases fitting TRBD1. In DNA form, the CDR3 reads TGCGCCAGCAGCCACCGGGACAGCTACTATGGCTACACCTTC. Translating gives CASSHRDSYYGYTF.